The TCR delta chain described here comes from a study of gamma-delta T cells after stem cell transplantation. This CDR3 comprises 20 residues. With 0 bases clipped from V and 2 bases from J, the junction kept 9 bases outside the gene matches. Per the germline V gene, CDR1 is GEAIGNYY and CDR2 is EKD. This clone has just one count. TCRdb re-called the RT-PCR reads via CATT. The repertoire table contains about 31 delta-chain clones. This TCR was recovered from a human donor. It is not recorded whose cells these are; they may come from a transplant donor. This table probably holds off-target reads from a library built for another chain. This chain connects TRDV2 to TRDJ3, with TRDD3 matching over 10 bases. Sequenced input: gamma-delta T cells. DNA of the CDR3: TGTGCCTGTGACACCGGTTTTGGCGGGGGATACGCCTGGGACACCCGACAGATGTTTTTC. Its protein product is CACDTGFGGGYAWDTRQMFF.